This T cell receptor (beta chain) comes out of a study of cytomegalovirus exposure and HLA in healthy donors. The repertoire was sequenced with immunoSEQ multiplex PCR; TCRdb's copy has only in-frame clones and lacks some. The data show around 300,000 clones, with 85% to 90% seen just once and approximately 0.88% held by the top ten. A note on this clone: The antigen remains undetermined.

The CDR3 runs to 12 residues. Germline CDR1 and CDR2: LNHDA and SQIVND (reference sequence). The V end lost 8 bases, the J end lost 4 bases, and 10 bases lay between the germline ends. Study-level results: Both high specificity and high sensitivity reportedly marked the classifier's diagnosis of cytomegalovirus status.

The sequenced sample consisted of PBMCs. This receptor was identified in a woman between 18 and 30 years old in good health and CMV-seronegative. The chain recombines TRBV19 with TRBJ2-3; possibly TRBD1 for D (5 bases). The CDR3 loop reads CASGRAADTQYF. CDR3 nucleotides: TGTGCCAGTGGCAGGGCCGCAGATACGCAGTATTTT.